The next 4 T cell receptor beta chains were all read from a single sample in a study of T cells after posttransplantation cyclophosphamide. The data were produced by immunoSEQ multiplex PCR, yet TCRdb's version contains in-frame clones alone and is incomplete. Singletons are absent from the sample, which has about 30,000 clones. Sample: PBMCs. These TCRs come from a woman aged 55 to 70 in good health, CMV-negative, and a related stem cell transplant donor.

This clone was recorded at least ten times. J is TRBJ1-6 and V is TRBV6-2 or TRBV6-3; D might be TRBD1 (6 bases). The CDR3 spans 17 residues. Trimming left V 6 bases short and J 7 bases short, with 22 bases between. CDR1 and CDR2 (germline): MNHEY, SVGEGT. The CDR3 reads CASSSHSTGVVNSPLHF. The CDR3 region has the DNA TGTGCCAGCAGCTCCCATTCGACAGGCGTAGTCAATTCACCCCTCCACTTT.

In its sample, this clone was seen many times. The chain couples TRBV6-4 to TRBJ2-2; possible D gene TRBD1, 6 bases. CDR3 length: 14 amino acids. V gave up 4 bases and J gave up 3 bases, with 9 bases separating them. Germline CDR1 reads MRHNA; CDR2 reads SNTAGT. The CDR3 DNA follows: TGTGCCAGCAGTGCTAACAGGGACACCGGGGAGCTGTTTTTT. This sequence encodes CASSANRDTGELFF.

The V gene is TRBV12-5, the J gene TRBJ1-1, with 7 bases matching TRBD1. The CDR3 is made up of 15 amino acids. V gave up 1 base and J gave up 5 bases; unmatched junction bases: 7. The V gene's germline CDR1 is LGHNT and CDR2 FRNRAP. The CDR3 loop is CASGLAGTARTEAFF. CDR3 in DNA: TGTGCTAGTGGTTTGGCCGGGACAGCGAGGACTGAAGCTTTCTTT.

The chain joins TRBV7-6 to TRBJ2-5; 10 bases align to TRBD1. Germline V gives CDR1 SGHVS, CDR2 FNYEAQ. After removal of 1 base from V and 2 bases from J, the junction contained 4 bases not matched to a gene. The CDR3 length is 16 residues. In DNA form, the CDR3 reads TGTGCCAGCAGCTTAGGGGGGACAGGGGCTCAAGAGACCCAGTACTTC. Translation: CASSLGGTGAQETQYF.